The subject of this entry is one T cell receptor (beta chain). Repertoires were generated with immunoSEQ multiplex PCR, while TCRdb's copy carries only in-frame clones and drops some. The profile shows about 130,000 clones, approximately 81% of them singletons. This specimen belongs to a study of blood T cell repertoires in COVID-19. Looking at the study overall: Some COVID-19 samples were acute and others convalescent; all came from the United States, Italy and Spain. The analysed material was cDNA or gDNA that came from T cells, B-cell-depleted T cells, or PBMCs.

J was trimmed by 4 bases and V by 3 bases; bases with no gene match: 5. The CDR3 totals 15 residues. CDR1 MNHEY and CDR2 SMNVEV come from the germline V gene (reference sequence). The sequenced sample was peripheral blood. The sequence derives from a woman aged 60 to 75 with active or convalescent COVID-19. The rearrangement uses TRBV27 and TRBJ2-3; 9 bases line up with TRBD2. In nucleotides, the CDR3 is TGTGCCAGCAGTTTCGGTAGCGGGGGCCCAGATACGCAGTATTTT. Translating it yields CASSFGSGGPDTQYF.